This TCR beta chain is from a study of beta chain features in type 1 diabetes. Germline V gene sequence: CDR1 ENHRY, CDR2 SYGVKD. Trimming removed 5 bases at V and 0 bases at J, with 15 bases between. The CDR3 loop spans 16 amino acids. Expressed TCRB transcripts were sequenced because the isolated RNA had all been reverse transcribed beforehand. Profiled with immunoSEQ multiplex PCR; TCRdb holds only in-frame clones, not every one. The sample records about 620,000 clones, around 15% being singletons. This sequence originates from a man aged 18 to 29 in good health. The chain uses TRBV10-3 and TRBJ2-3; either TRBD1 or TRBD2 may fit D (5 bases each). Specimen: naive CD4+ T cells from blood. CDR3 bases: TGTGCCATCAGTCTCCGCCGGGACGGAAGCACAGATACGCAGTATTTT. This encodes CAISLRRDGSTDTQYF.